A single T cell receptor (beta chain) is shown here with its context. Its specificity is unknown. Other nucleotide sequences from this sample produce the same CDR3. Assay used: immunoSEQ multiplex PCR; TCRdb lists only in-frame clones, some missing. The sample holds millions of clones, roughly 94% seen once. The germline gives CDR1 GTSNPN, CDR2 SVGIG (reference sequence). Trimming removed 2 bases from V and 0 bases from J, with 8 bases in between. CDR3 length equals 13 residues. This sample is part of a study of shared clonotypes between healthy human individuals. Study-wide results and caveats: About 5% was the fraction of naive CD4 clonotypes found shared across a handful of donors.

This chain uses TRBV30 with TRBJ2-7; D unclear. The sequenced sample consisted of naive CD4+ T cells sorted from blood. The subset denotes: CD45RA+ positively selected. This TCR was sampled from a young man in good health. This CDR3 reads CAWSKGLSYEQYF. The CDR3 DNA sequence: TGTGCCTGGAGTAAGGGTCTCTCCTACGAGCAGTACTTC. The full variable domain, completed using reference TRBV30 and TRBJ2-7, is SQTIHQWPATLVQPVGSPLSLECTVEGTSNPNLYWYRQAAGRGLQLLFYSVGIGQISSEVPQNLSASRPQDRQFILSSKKLLLSDSGFYLCAWSKGLSYEQYFGPGTRLTVT.